A selection of T cell receptor beta chains follows, all from one sample in a study of beta chain features in type 1 diabetes. Sequencing was performed with immunoSEQ multiplex PCR; in TCRdb, only in-frame clones are kept and a portion is missing. This sample has some 270,000 clones; about 14% occur once, and the top ten carry around 0.026%. The sequenced sample was naive CD4+ T cells from blood. The receptors stem from a woman aged 40 to 50 in good health. Each CDR3 is given with its conserved first and last residue. A D gene is named only where the DNA matches it firmly. Size values are once, few and many counts, or a class for expanded clones, and some rows have none.

size	D	V	J	DNA	CDR3
.	TRBD1	TRBV7-2	TRBJ2-7	TGTGCCAGCAGCTTAGGAGGTGGGACAGGGGGCGCTTACGAGCAGTACTTC	CASSLGGGTGGAYEQYF
.	.	TRBV5-6	TRBJ1-6	TGTGCCAGCAGCTTGGACAGGGATTATTCACCCCTCCACTTT	CASSLDRDYSPLHF
.	TRBD1	TRBV4-3	TRBJ1-5	TGCGCCAGCAGCCCAAGACAGGGGGGGAGCAATCAGCCCCAGCATTTT	CASSPRQGGSNQPQHF
.	.	TRBV6-6	TRBJ2-1	TGTGCCAGCAGTCGCGGCGAGCAGTTCTTC	CASSRGEQFF
.	.	TRBV2	TRBJ1-2	TGTGCCAGCAGCTTCACAGGGAACAATGGCTACACCTTC	CASSFTGNNGYTF
.	.	TRBV7-2	TRBJ1-2	TGTGCCAGCAGCTTAGACAGGGTCTATGGCTACACCTTC	CASSLDRVYGYTF
.	.	TRBV5-6	TRBJ2-5	TGTGCCAGCAGCCACGGAACCCGCAGGGGCGTAGAGACCCAGTACTTC	CASSHGTRRGVETQYF
.	TRBD1	TRBV19	TRBJ1-1	TGTGCCAGTAACCAGGGACAGCGGAACACTGAAGCTTTCTTT	CASNQGQRNTEAFF
.	.	TRBV7-8	TRBJ1-2	TGTGCCAGCAGCCCGATGGAGGGCAACTATGGCTACACCTTC	CASSPMEGNYGYTF
.	TRBD1	TRBV25-1	TRBJ1-4	TGTGCCAGCAGTGTGCCCGGACAGGGAAATCGAGAAAAACTGTTTTTT	CASSVPGQGNREKLFF
.	.	TRBV29-1	TRBJ2-5	TGCAGCCTGGGGGAAGGGGGTGAGACCCAGTACTTC	CSLGEGGETQYF
.	.	TRBV10-2	TRBJ2-7	TGCGCCAGCAGTGATCGGGGGTCATCCTACGAGCAGTACTTC	CASSDRGSSYEQYF
once	TRBD1	TRBV7-9	TRBJ1-5	TGTGCCAGCAGCTTAGCCACAGGGGGACAGCCCCAGCATTTT	CASSLATGGQPQHF
.	TRBD1	TRBV7-9	TRBJ2-7	TGTGCCAGCAGCGGGACAGGGGGCGAGTACCACGAGCAGTACTTC	CASSGTGGEYHEQYF
.	TRBD2	TRBV7-2	TRBJ2-5	TGTGCCAGCAGCTTAGTGACTAGCGTCGCAGAGACCCAGTACTTC	CASSLVTSVAETQYF
few	TRBD2	TRBV5-1	TRBJ2-3	TGCGCCAGCAGCTTGGCGGCTAGCGGGGCCTCAGATACGCAGTATTTT	CASSLAASGASDTQYF
few	.	TRBV18	TRBJ1-3	TGTGCCAGCTCAGCTCGGACAGTCTCTGGAAACACCATATATTTT	CASSARTVSGNTIYF
few	TRBD2	TRBV7-8	TRBJ2-3	TGTGCCAGCAGCTCACCCAGGACTAGCGGGGGCGATACAGATACGCAGTATTTT	CASSSPRTSGGDTDTQYF
.	TRBD2	TRBV7-9	TRBJ2-5	TGTGCCAGCAGCGGGCAGCGGGGGGGGCAACAAGAGACCCAGTACTTC	CASSGQRGGQQETQYF
.	.	TRBV2	TRBJ1-6	TGTGCCAGCTCTCGCGAGAGCTCCTATAATTCACCCCTCCACTTT	CASSRESSYNSPLHF
.	TRBD2	TRBV10-3	TRBJ2-2	TGTGCCATCAGTGAGCGAGCGGGGGAAGTCCGGGAGCTGTTTTTT	CAISERAGEVRELFF
.	.	TRBV5-4	TRBJ2-2	TGTGCCAGCAGCCAACAGGGAATACTCACCGGGGAGCTGTTTTTT	CASSQQGILTGELFF
.	TRBD1	TRBV5-4	TRBJ1-1	TGTGCCAGCAGCTCCTATTACAGGGGTGACACTGAAGCTTTCTTT	CASSSYYRGDTEAFF
.	.	TRBV18	TRBJ2-3	TGTGCCAGCTCACCGGGCAGGGGAACAGATACGCAGTATTTT	CASSPGRGTDTQYF
few	TRBD2	TRBV4-1	TRBJ2-1	TGCGCCAGCAGCCAATACCTGGGACTACTCAATGAGCAGTTCTTC	CASSQYLGLLNEQFF
few	.	TRBV19	TRBJ1-2	TGTGCCAGTAGTATCCTCGGAGGGGGCTACACCTTC	CASSILGGGYTF
.	.	TRBV29-1	TRBJ2-7	TGCAGCGCGACGACAGACATCTCCTACGAGCAGTACTTC	CSATTDISYEQYF
many	TRBD1	TRBV7-2	TRBJ1-5	TGTGCCAGCAGCTCAGGACAGGTCCATAGCAATCAGCCCCAGCATTTT	CASSSGQVHSNQPQHF
.	.	TRBV2	TRBJ1-6	TGTGCCAGCAGTGCGGCGGGAGCAGGGAATTCACCCCTCCACTTT	CASSAAGAGNSPLHF
few	.	TRBV5-1	TRBJ2-2	TGCGCCAGCAGCCCCCCATCCGGGGAGCTGTTTTTT	CASSPPSGELFF
.	.	TRBV5-6	TRBJ2-7	TGTGCCAGCAGCAGACCTGACAGGAGCTCCTACGAGCAGTACTTC	CASSRPDRSSYEQYF
.	TRBD2	TRBV6-5	TRBJ2-5	TGTGCCACCCGACCATCGGGGGGGACCCAGTACTTC	CATRPSGGTQYF
few	TRBD1	TRBV7-2	TRBJ2-2	TGTGCCAGCAGCTCCTGGACAGGGAACACCGGGGAGCTGTTTTTT	CASSSWTGNTGELFF
.	TRBD2	TRBV11-2	TRBJ2-1	TGTGCCAGCAGCTTAGTACTAGCGGGGGGTCATGAGCAGTTCTTC	CASSLVLAGGHEQFF
few	.	TRBV29-1	TRBJ2-1	TGCAGCGTTGGGCAGGGGCAGTACAATGAGCAGTTCTTC	CSVGQGQYNEQFF
many	.	TRBV23-1	TRBJ2-3	TGCGCCAGCAGTCAACCCCAGGGTTTGACGCAGTATTTT	CASSQPQGLTQYF
.	TRBD1	TRBV7-9	TRBJ1-5	TGTGCCAGCAGCCTAGCCGGGACAGGGAGACCCAATCAGCCCCAGCATTTT	CASSLAGTGRPNQPQHF
few	.	TRBV4-1	TRBJ2-5	TGCGCCAGCAGCCAAGCAGGGCCACTAGAGACCCAGTACTTC	CASSQAGPLETQYF
few	.	TRBV10-3	TRBJ2-1	TGTGCCATCAGTGAGTCGAGGGATCGCCACAATGAGCAGTTCTTC	CAISESRDRHNEQFF
.	.	TRBV29-1	TRBJ1-1	TGCAGCGTCCGCATGACAGAGAACACTGAAGCTTTCTTT	CSVRMTENTEAFF
.	.	TRBV5-5	TRBJ2-7	TGTGCCAGCAGCTTTGCGGAGACAGGCCCGCAGTACTTC	CASSFAETGPQYF